This is a list of T cell receptor beta chains from one sample in a study of blood T cell repertoires in COVID-19. The repertoire was sequenced with immunoSEQ multiplex PCR; TCRdb's copy has only in-frame clones and lacks some. The sample records a few hundred thousand clones, 80% to 90% being singletons. What was sequenced was PBMCs or T cells enriched from blood (not recorded which). Receptors were obtained from a woman aged 45 to 65 in a cohort exposed to, infected with or recovered from COVID-19 (not recorded which). CDR3s include the opening cysteine and the closing phenylalanine or tryptophan. Each record gives: V gene, clone size, CDR3 length, D gene, J gene, CDR3 protein, CDR3 DNA. The D gene is left open where the match is weak. Where a row states a size, it is once, few, many or the class of an expanded clone; other rows omit it.

TRBV9	.	15	TRBD2	TRBJ2-3	CASSVAGGSTDTQYF	TGTGCCAGCAGCGTGGCGGGGGGCAGCACAGATACGCAGTATTTT
TRBV6-2/TRBV6-3	once	14	TRBD1	TRBJ1-2	CASSAPGQPHGYTF	TGTGCCAGCAGCGCCCCGGGACAGCCCCATGGCTACACCTTC
TRBV7-2	.	13	.	TRBJ1-6	CASSLMSYSPLHF	TGTGCCAGCAGCTTAATGTCGTATTCACCCCTCCACTTT
TRBV5-8	once	15	TRBD1	TRBJ1-1	CASSWGPRGSTEAFF	TGTGCCAGCAGCTGGGGCCCCAGGGGGAGCACTGAAGCTTTCTTT
TRBV2	.	14	TRBD1	TRBJ1-1	CASSGQGAGTEAFF	TGTGCCAGCAGTGGACAGGGGGCTGGGACTGAAGCTTTCTTT
TRBV29-1	.	14	TRBD1	TRBJ1-3	CSVGGGLSGNTIYF	TGCAGCGTTGGAGGGGGCCTCTCTGGAAACACCATATATTTT
TRBV4-2	.	14	TRBD2	TRBJ2-2	CASSLRTSPGELFF	TGTGCCAGCAGCCTGCGGACTAGCCCCGGGGAGCTGTTTTTT
TRBV4-3	.	14	.	TRBJ2-5	CASSQEWAGRTQYF	TGCGCCAGCAGCCAAGAGTGGGCAGGGCGGACCCAGTACTTC
TRBV13	.	13	.	TRBJ2-3	CASSLRDTDTQYF	TGTGCCAGCAGCTTACGGGACACAGATACGCAGTATTTT
TRBV19	.	18	.	TRBJ1-2	CASSIDRSSEFSNYGYTF	TGTGCCAGTAGTATAGATCGCTCGTCAGAATTTTCCAACTATGGCTACACCTTC
TRBV15	.	16	.	TRBJ1-3	CATSRDGGNYGNTIYF	TGTGCCACCAGCAGAGACGGAGGGAACTACGGAAACACCATATATTTT
TRBV10-3	.	15	.	TRBJ2-1	CAISAGVASFNEQFF	TGTGCCATCAGTGCGGGGGTGGCTAGCTTCAATGAGCAGTTCTTC
TRBV2	few	15	TRBD1	TRBJ2-2	CASSPDRINTGELFF	TGTGCCAGCAGTCCGGACAGGATCAACACCGGGGAGCTGTTTTTT
TRBV7-3	.	13	.	TRBJ2-3	CASRKTGTDTQYF	TGTGCCAGCAGAAAAACAGGCACAGATACGCAGTATTTT
TRBV6-4	.	14	TRBD1	TRBJ1-2	CASSATDRVGGYTF	TGTGCCAGCAGTGCCACCGACAGGGTGGGAGGCTACACCTTC
TRBV2	.	15	.	TRBJ2-5	CASRSSIEYVETQYF	TGTGCCAGCAGGTCAAGTATAGAATACGTAGAGACCCAGTACTTC
TRBV18	.	16	.	TRBJ2-6	CASSLNRVTGANVLTF	TGTGCCAGCTCACTTAACAGGGTTACTGGGGCCAACGTCCTGACTTTC
TRBV19	.	11	.	TRBJ2-1	CASSTRVEQFF	TGTGCCAGTAGTACCAGGGTTGAGCAGTTCTTC
TRBV5-5	few	14	TRBD1	TRBJ1-1	CASSQGTGRTEAFF	TGTGCCAGCAGCCAGGGGACAGGGAGGACTGAAGCTTTCTTT
TRBV24-1	.	14	TRBD1	TRBJ1-2	CATSGEPNRGGYTF	TGTGCCACCAGTGGGGAGCCTAACAGGGGTGGCTACACCTTC
TRBV29-1	.	14	.	TRBJ2-3	CSVETQGGTDTQYF	TGCAGCGTTGAAACCCAGGGTGGCACAGATACGCAGTATTTT
TRBV5-4	once	14	TRBD2	TRBJ2-7	CASSRSGLTYEQYF	TGTGCCAGCAGCCGATCGGGACTAACCTACGAGCAGTACTTC
TRBV5-4	once	13	.	TRBJ1-1	CAARHPMNTEAFF	TGTGCAGCCCGCCACCCGATGAACACTGAAGCTTTCTTT
TRBV6-5	.	15	TRBD1	TRBJ2-7	CASSPRTGPGYEQYF	TGTGCCAGCAGTCCTCGGACAGGGCCTGGTTACGAGCAGTACTTC
TRBV5-1	.	17	TRBD2	TRBJ2-3	CASNHGESGGASDTQYF	TGCGCCAGCAACCATGGGGAGAGCGGGGGGGCTTCAGATACGCAGTATTTT
TRBV2	.	17	.	TRBJ2-3	CASSEAKGRPAGDTQYF	TGTGCCAGCAGTGAAGCGAAGGGCAGACCCGCGGGAGATACGCAGTATTTT
TRBV14	many	15	TRBD1	TRBJ2-7	CASSHLGDRGYEQYF	TGTGCCAGCAGCCACTTGGGGGACAGGGGGTACGAGCAGTACTTC
TRBV9	.	15	.	TRBJ1-2	CASSVDPGSSYGYTF	TGTGCCAGCAGCGTAGACCCGGGATCGAGCTATGGCTACACCTTC
TRBV7-9	.	15	TRBD1	TRBJ1-1	CASSLTGTMNTEAFF	TGTGCCAGCAGCTTGACAGGGACCATGAACACTGAAGCTTTCTTT
TRBV5-1	.	16	.	TRBJ1-6	CASSSIGQGPRSPLHF	TGCGCCAGCAGCTCCATCGGGCAGGGCCCTCGTTCACCCCTCCACTTT
TRBV3-1/TRBV3-2	.	14	TRBD1	TRBJ1-1	CASMTGGSDTEAFF	TGTGCCAGTATGACAGGGGGCTCGGACACTGAAGCTTTCTTT
TRBV29-1	.	13	.	TRBJ2-3	CSVAGRYGDTQYF	TGCAGCGTTGCTGGGAGGTATGGAGATACGCAGTATTTT
TRBV28	few	15	.	TRBJ1-6	CASWWGVGTGSPLHF	TGTGCCAGCTGGTGGGGGGTGGGCACGGGTTCACCCCTCCACTTT
TRBV4-3	.	13	.	TRBJ2-3	CASSRAFTDTQYF	TGCGCCAGCAGCCGAGCCTTCACAGATACGCAGTATTTT
TRBV10-3	few	15	TRBD1	TRBJ1-5	CAISENRGQDQPQHF	TGTGCCATCAGTGAAAACAGGGGGCAAGATCAGCCCCAGCATTTT
TRBV3-1/TRBV3-2	.	16	TRBD1	TRBJ1-3	CASSPGGQTLGNTIYF	TGTGCCAGCAGCCCAGGGGGGCAAACCCTCGGAAACACCATATATTTT
TRBV12-3/TRBV12-4	.	13	.	TRBJ2-2	CASQNRNTGELFF	TGTGCCAGTCAGAACAGGAACACCGGGGAGCTGTTTTTT
TRBV7-9	.	14	.	TRBJ2-7	CASSYMDRSYEQYF	TGTGCCAGCAGCTACATGGACAGATCCTACGAGCAGTACTTC
TRBV20-1	.	11	.	TRBJ1-4	CSAGTNEKLFF	TGCAGTGCCGGAACTAATGAAAAACTGTTTTTT
TRBV28	.	15	TRBD1	TRBJ1-5	CASSLNRGSNQPQHF	TGTGCCAGCAGTTTGAACAGGGGAAGCAATCAGCCCCAGCATTTT
TRBV2	.	14	.	TRBJ2-7	CASRRLPEIYEQYF	TGTGCCAGCAGGCGACTACCTGAAATCTACGAGCAGTACTTC
TRBV6-2/TRBV6-3	.	12	.	TRBJ2-5	CASSPEEETQYF	TGTGCCAGCAGCCCAGAGGAGGAGACCCAGTACTTC
TRBV6-5	.	14	.	TRBJ2-2	CASVRSAYTGELFF	TGTGCCAGCGTAAGGAGCGCGTACACCGGGGAGCTGTTTTTT
TRBV11-1	.	13	.	TRBJ2-7	CASSPGQYYEQYF	TGTGCCAGCAGCCCAGGGCAGTACTACGAGCAGTACTTC
TRBV5-4	few	13	.	TRBJ2-7	CASSLRVGYEQYF	TGTGCCAGCAGTCTCCGGGTCGGCTACGAGCAGTACTTC
TRBV7-8	.	13	.	TRBJ1-2	CASSLRQSYGYTF	TGTGCCAGCAGCTTGAGGCAGTCCTATGGCTACACCTTC
TRBV5-1	few	14	TRBD1	TRBJ1-2	CASSRTGGSRGYTF	TGCGCCAGCAGCCGGACAGGGGGCTCGAGGGGCTACACCTTC
TRBV5-1	.	13	.	TRBJ1-1	CASSVLMNTEAFF	TGCGCCAGCAGCGTCCTTATGAACACTGAAGCTTTCTTT
TRBV6-7	once	16	.	TRBJ1-2	CASSYSPHSANYGYTF	TGTGCCAGCAGTTACTCGCCCCATTCAGCTAACTATGGCTACACCTTC
TRBV19	.	14	.	TRBJ1-3	CASRGLSSGNTIYF	TGTGCCAGCCGTGGTCTGAGCTCTGGAAACACCATATATTTT
TRBV4-3	.	14	TRBD1	TRBJ1-3	CASSAQGERNTIYF	TGCGCCAGCAGCGCTCAGGGGGAGAGAAACACCATATATTTT
TRBV5-8	.	16	TRBD1	TRBJ1-4	CASSPGQGATNEKLFF	TGTGCCAGCAGTCCGGGACAGGGGGCAACTAATGAAAAACTGTTTTTT
TRBV5-5	.	14	.	TRBJ1-3	CASSLPGPGNTIYF	TGTGCCAGCAGCTTGCCAGGGCCTGGAAACACCATATATTTT
TRBV2	.	13	.	TRBJ2-3	CASSLNEADTQYF	TGTGCCAGCAGTTTGAACGAGGCAGATACGCAGTATTTT
TRBV9	.	17	TRBD1	TRBJ2-7	CASSSSLSVTGGHEQYF	TGTGCCAGCAGCTCGTCGTTATCAGTGACAGGGGGCCACGAGCAGTACTTC
TRBV5-5	.	17	.	TRBJ1-2	CASSLGREGPYGEGYTF	TGTGCCAGCAGCTTGGGCCGGGAGGGACCCTATGGAGAGGGCTACACCTTC
TRBV4-1	.	15	TRBD2	TRBJ2-7	CASSQLAGPSYEQYF	TGCGCCAGCAGCCAACTAGCGGGACCGTCCTACGAGCAGTACTTC
TRBV7-2	.	17	TRBD2	TRBJ2-3	CASSSRLAGVSTDTQYF	TGTGCCAGCAGCTCTAGACTAGCGGGGGTTAGCACAGATACGCAGTATTTT
TRBV27	.	14	TRBD2	TRBJ2-3	CASSFERGDDTQYF	TGTGCCAGCAGTTTTGAGCGGGGGGATGATACGCAGTATTTT
TRBV19	.	14	.	TRBJ1-1	CASRAITRNTEAFF	TGTGCCAGTAGGGCCATCACCCGGAACACTGAAGCTTTCTTT